The 22 T cell receptor beta chains below were found in one sample sequenced in a study of beta chain features in type 1 diabetes. Investigators reverse transcribed all isolated RNA, so they sequenced expressed TCRB transcripts. This table comes from immunoSEQ multiplex PCR, and its TCRdb copy is limited to in-frame clones, with some not included. The sample consists of 430,000 or so clones, about an eighth of them appearing once. The sample was naive CD4+ T cells from blood. The receptors were gathered from a woman aged 18-29 years in good health.

The V and J genes are TRBV5-1 and TRBJ2-6, with 7 positions matching TRBD1. Trimming cost V 5 bases and J 2 bases; bases outside gene matches: 1. From germline, CDR1 is SGHRS and CDR2 YFSETQ. The CDR3 runs 14 residues. CDR3 coding DNA: TGCGCCAGCAGGACAGGGACTGGGGCCAACGTCCTGACTTTC. Encoded protein: CASRTGTGANVLTF. The variable domain in full, completed from reference TRBV5-1 and TRBJ2-6, reads KAGVTQTPRYLIKTRGQQVTLSCSPISGHRSVSWYQQTPGQGLQFLFEYFSETQRNKGNFPGRFSGRQFSNSRSEMNVSTLELGDSALYLCASRTGTGANVLTFGAGSRLTVL.

V gene TRBV18 combines with J gene TRBJ2-3, with D hard to call. Trimming shortened V by 0 bases and J by 0 bases, and 13 bases separated the two germline ends. Germline CDR1 reads KGHSH; CDR2 reads LQKENI. This CDR3 is built from 17 residues. The CDR3 region is CASSPPVLGPSTDTQYF. As DNA, the CDR3 is TGTGCCAGCTCACCACCGGTTCTAGGCCCTAGCACAGATACGCAGTATTTT. Full variable domain (rest looked up from reference TRBV18 and TRBJ2-3): NAGVMQNPRHLVRRRGQEARLRCSPMKGHSHVYWYRQLPEEGLKFMVYLQKENIIDESGMPKERFSAEFPKEGPSILRIQQVVRGDSAAYFCASSPPVLGPSTDTQYFGPGTRLTVL.

The chain carries TRBV27 and TRBJ1-1; D is unresolved. The CDR3 is made up of 13 amino acids. Germline V CDR1 and CDR2: MNHEY, SMNVEV (reference sequence). The germline V and J ends were trimmed by 11 bases and 0 bases, with 13 bases remaining between them. DNA for the CDR3: TGTGCCGTAAACCCACAGATGAACACTGAAGCTTTCTTT. This encodes CAVNPQMNTEAFF.

The chain has TRBV10-3 and TRBJ2-5, with D perhaps assigned TRBD1 or TRBD2 (5 bases each). CDR1 and CDR2 (germline): ENHRY, SYGVKD. The V and J ends lost 6 bases and 1 base respectively, with 9 bases between them. This CDR3 contains 13 residues. The CDR3 is CAIRGRGQETQYF. The CDR3 DNA reads as TGTGCCATCAGGGGACGGGGCCAAGAGACCCAGTACTTC.

This clone came up many times. V and J are TRBV13 and TRBJ2-3; D may correspond to TRBD1 or TRBD2 (5 bases each). Per the germline V gene, CDR1 is PRHDT and CDR2 is FYEKMQ (reference sequence). V lost 4 bases to trimming and J lost 4 bases, with 15 bases between them. The CDR3 loop spans 15 amino acids. The CDR3 DNA reads TGTGCCAGCAGCTCCGGGGCGTCGAGATCAGATACGCAGTATTTT. Translation: CASSSGASRSDTQYF.

CDR3 loop: CATQGVALLSEKLFF. CDR3 nucleotide sequence: TGTGCCACTCAGGGCGTCGCATTATTATCTGAAAAACTGTTTTTT. The chain is built from TRBV19 and TRBJ1-4, with D possibly TRBD1 on 5 matching bases. The CDR3 consists of 15 residues. V lost 10 bases to trimming and J lost 7 bases, with 22 bases between them. Germline lookup yields CDR1 LNHDA and CDR2 SQIVND (reference sequence). Looking up the rest from reference TRBV19 and TRBJ1-4 gives the full variable domain: DGGITQSPKYLFRKEGQNVTLSCEQNLNHDAMYWYRQDPGQGLRLIYYSQIVNDFQKGDIAEGYSVSREKKESFPLTVTSAQKNPTAFYLCATQGVALLSEKLFFGSGTQLSVL.

This clone was counted a few times. The CDR3 loop is CASSGQGRLGTQYF. For the CDR3, the DNA is TGTGCCAGCAGTGGCCAAGGGCGCCTCGGGACCCAGTACTTC. The chain links TRBV7-3 to TRBJ2-5; D uncertain. Germline assignment: CDR1 SGHTA and CDR2 FQGTGA. The ends were cut back, 6 bases at V and 7 bases at J, with 18 bases in the middle. This CDR3 has 14 amino acids.

This rearrangement joins TRBV5-4 to TRBJ1-2; D not resolved. This CDR3 region has 12 residues. Germline CDR1 is SGHNT and CDR2 is YYREEE (reference sequence). Trimming left V 1 base short and J 6 bases short, with 7 bases between. CDR3 bases: TGTGCCAGCAGCTTGCGTACAGATGGCTACACCTTC. It codes for CASSLRTDGYTF.

V and J are TRBV14 and TRBJ1-2, with D possibly being TRBD1 (5 bases). The CDR3 extends over 14 amino acids. CDR1 is SGHDN, CDR2 FVKESK, per germline. Deletions cut 4 bases from V and 4 bases from J, with 13 bases between. CDR3 sequence reads: CASSPEGFGYGYTF. For the CDR3, the DNA is TGTGCCAGCAGCCCCGAGGGGTTCGGCTATGGCTACACCTTC. Looking up the rest from reference TRBV14 and TRBJ1-2 gives the full variable domain: EAGVTQFPSHSVIEKGQTVTLRCDPISGHDNLYWYRRVMGKEIKFLLHFVKESKQDESGMPNNRFLAERTGGTYSTLKVQPAELEDSGVYFCASSPEGFGYGYTFGSGTRLTVV.

This clone occurred a few times. The rearrangement uses TRBV4-3 and TRBJ2-2, with unresolved D. Trimming stripped 1 base from V and 7 bases from J, with 7 bases between. The CDR3 length is 13 residues. Germline V gene lookup returns CDR1 LGHNA and CDR2 YSLEER. Written as DNA, the CDR3 is TGCGCCAGCAGCCAAGCTCGGCTCGGGGAGCTGTTTTTT. The encoded protein is CASSQARLGELFF.

There are a few counts of this clone. The chain couples TRBV29-1 to TRBJ1-3; no firm D call. The CDR3 contains 11 residues. The germline V and J ends were trimmed by 4 bases and 8 bases, with 9 bases remaining between them. Germline V gives CDR1 SQVTM, CDR2 ANQGSEA. DNA of the CDR3: TGCAGCGTTGGAGAGCCGGACACCATATATTTT. Translation: CSVGEPDTIYF. The variable domain in full, with the rest retrieved from reference TRBV29-1 and TRBJ1-3, is SAVISQKPSRDICQRGTSLTIQCQVDSQVTMMFWYRQQPGQSLTLIATANQGSEATYESGFVIDKFPISRPNLTFSTLTVSNMSPEDSSIYLCSVGEPDTIYFGEGSWLTVV.

The chain recombines TRBV27 with TRBJ1-1; D is possibly TRBD1 (6 bases). Germline CDR1 and CDR2: MNHEY and SMNVEV (reference sequence). Trimming removed 4 bases from V and 4 bases from J, with 13 bases in between. This CDR3 has 14 residues. The CDR3 reads CASSSVVRGTEAFF. DNA of the CDR3: TGTGCCAGCAGTTCTGTGGTCAGGGGCACTGAAGCTTTCTTT.

This clone was counted a few times. This sequence joins TRBV5-1 and TRBJ1-1; D is unclear. The CDR3 is 14 amino acids. Trimming stripped 0 bases from V and 0 bases from J, with 6 bases between. CDR1 is SGHRS, CDR2 YFSETQ, per germline. The CDR3 DNA is TGCGCCAGCAGCTTGGGCAGCATGAACACTGAAGCTTTCTTT. Encoded protein: CASSLGSMNTEAFF.

V usage is TRBV2 and J usage is TRBJ2-3; D is undetermined. The CDR3 contains 14 residues. The V end lost 2 bases, the J end lost 6 bases, and 12 bases lay between the germline ends. CDR1 is SNHLY and CDR2 is FYNNEI in the germline V gene. CDR3 coding DNA: TGTGCCAGCAGTGAAAGGGTCCTCGCGGATACGCAGTATTTT. Amino acids: CASSERVLADTQYF. Together with reference TRBV2 and TRBJ2-3, the CDR3 gives the full variable domain: EPEVTQTPSHQVTQMGQEVILRCVPISNHLYFYWYRQILGQKVEFLVSFYNNEISEKSEIFDDQFSVERPDGSNFTLKIRSTKLEDSAMYFCASSERVLADTQYFGPGTRLTVL.

This clone has only a few counts. The rearrangement joins TRBV27 to TRBJ2-4; D perhaps matches TRBD1 (6 bases). Germline-derived CDR1 and CDR2 are MNHEY and SMNVEV (reference sequence). This CDR3 is 14 amino acids long. Trimming shortened V by 7 bases and J by 1 base, and 11 bases separated the two germline ends. The CDR3 is CASMGAGAKNIQYF. The CDR3 DNA reads TGTGCCAGCATGGGGGCTGGGGCCAAAAACATTCAGTACTTC.

In this sample, this clone turned up a few times. The rearrangement joins TRBV19 to TRBJ2-7; D might be TRBD1 (6 bases). V was clipped by 4 bases and J by 3 bases, with 10 bases between them. Germline values: CDR1 LNHDA, CDR2 SQIVND (reference sequence). This CDR3 region has 13 residues. The CDR3 region has the DNA TGTGCCAGTAGTAGGACAGTAGACTACGAGCAGTACTTC. As protein: CASSRTVDYEQYF. The complete variable domain, with remaining parts taken from reference TRBV19 and TRBJ2-7, reads DGGITQSPKYLFRKEGQNVTLSCEQNLNHDAMYWYRQDPGQGLRLIYYSQIVNDFQKGDIAEGYSVSREKKESFPLTVTSAQKNPTAFYLCASSRTVDYEQYFGPGTRLTVT.

This clone was counted a few times. This chain links TRBV5-4 with TRBJ2-1, with 10 bases that match TRBD2. Germline V CDR1 and CDR2: SGHNT, YYREEE (reference sequence). The CDR3 extends over 18 amino acids. V was clipped by 4 bases and J by 2 bases; unmatched bases: 12. In nucleotides, the CDR3 is TGTGCCAGCAGCGGGACTAGCGTAGCGGGGGCCGCCTACAATGAGCAGTTCTTC. It yields the protein CASSGTSVAGAAYNEQFF.

The J gene is TRBJ2-1, the V gene TRBV30; 10 bases agree with TRBD2. This CDR3 comprises 19 residues. The germline V gene has CDR1 GTSNPN and CDR2 SVGIG (reference sequence). After removal of 2 bases from V and 1 base from J, the junction contained 14 bases not matched to a gene. This CDR3 is CAWSSGSGLAGVSYNEQFF. CDR3 in DNA: TGTGCCTGGAGTAGTGGCTCCGGGCTAGCGGGAGTTTCCTACAATGAGCAGTTCTTC.

This clone was detected a few times. The V gene is TRBV28, the J gene TRBJ1-2, with a weak D call TRBD1 (6 bases). CDR3 length equals 13 residues. V dropped 5 bases and J dropped 5 bases, with 12 bases sitting between them. CDR1 and CDR2 from the germline V gene are MDHEN and SYDVKM. CDR3 nucleotide sequence: TGTGCCAGCAGTCCCCTGACAGGTTATGGCTACACCTTC. Amino acids: CASSPLTGYGYTF.

The chain joins TRBV4-1 to TRBJ1-1; D may be TRBD1 (5 bases). The V end lost 3 bases, the J end lost 5 bases, and 22 bases lay between the germline ends. Germline CDR1 is MGHRA and CDR2 is YSYEKL. The CDR3 extends over 17 amino acids. This chain's CDR3 is CASSHVRFRGRETEAFF. The DNA of the CDR3 is TGCGCCAGCAGCCACGTGCGGTTCCGGGGGAGAGAAACTGAAGCTTTCTTT.

The chain carries TRBV2 and TRBJ2-3; D gene unclear. Trimming took off 4 bases at V and 1 base at J, with 6 bases between the two ends. The CDR3 contains 13 residues. In germline, CDR1 is SNHLY, CDR2 FYNNEI. The CDR3 nucleotides are TGTGCCAGCAGTGGGACGGGCACAGATACGCAGTATTTT. Its translation is CASSGTGTDTQYF.

This chain uses TRBV7-2 with TRBJ2-3; a weak D match, TRBD2 (5 bases). In germline, CDR1 is SGHTA, CDR2 FQGNSA. Trimming removed 0 bases from V and 5 bases from J, with 12 bases in between. The CDR3 is 15 amino acids. The CDR3 DNA sequence: TGTGCCAGCAGCTTAGCTTCCCGGGATGGAGATACGCAGTATTTT. This sequence encodes CASSLASRDGDTQYF.